This T cell receptor beta chain derives from a study of cytomegalovirus exposure and HLA in healthy donors. Primers for the PCR totalled 60 Vbeta and 13 Jbeta. Sequencing was performed with immunoSEQ multiplex PCR; in TCRdb, only in-frame clones are kept and a portion is missing. Of 190,000 or so clones detected, around 86% appear once; the ten largest clones hold roughly 1.5%. Study results and caveats: An Asian-associated ancestry cluster reportedly showed fewer N-insertions than the approximately 660-donor mean in a later analysis. Another analysis was done later, and it associated 16,951 TCR beta sequences with HLA alleles at 0.05 false discovery rate. Likely technical artifact: a cluster of highly shared sequence variants.

This clone came up a few times. The antigen remains undetermined. CDR1 and CDR2 from the germline V gene are LGHNT and FRNRAP. The CDR3 has 14 amino acids. Trimming stripped 5 bases from V and 6 bases from J, with 16 bases between. The receptor was derived from a man over 45 in good health and CMV-seronegative. The chain has TRBV12-5 and TRBJ1-1, with a tentative D call TRBD1 (6 bases). Material: PBMCs. CDR3 coding DNA: TGTGCTAGTGGTCCACCCGCAGGGGTCCCTGAAGCTTTCTTT. Amino acids: CASGPPAGVPEAFF.